The 6 T cell receptor beta chains below were found in one sample sequenced in a study of blood T cell repertoires in COVID-19 (dated by TCRdb to the early 2020s). Library creation used the immunoSEQ multiplex PCR assay. Drawn from immuneACCESS, this table holds only the in-frame rearrangements with V and J called that TCRdb kept. Clones are partly lost; checked studies trace under half to an unresolved V gene and leave the rest unexplained. Recorded for this sample are 120,000 or so clones; approximately 82% of them occurred a single time. Together, the top ten hold around 3.5% of the sample. The material sequenced was peripheral blood. These receptors were taken from a woman older than 75 with acute or convalescent COVID-19.

This rearrangement joins TRBV2 to TRBJ2-7; a possible D gene is TRBD1 (6 bases). V lost 8 bases, J lost 4 bases, and 12 bases lay in between. CDR3 size: 12 residues. CDR1 is SNHLY, CDR2 FYNNEI, per germline. CDR3 amino acids: CASCSTGYEQYF. As DNA, the CDR3 is TGTGCCAGCTGCTCGACAGGTTACGAGCAGTACTTC.

The V and J genes are TRBV28 and TRBJ2-1; 10 positions agree with TRBD2. Losses at the gene ends were 6 bases for V and 3 bases for J; bases not matched to a gene: 2. Germline loops: CDR1 MDHEN, CDR2 SYDVKM. There are 14 residues in the CDR3. The DNA for the CDR3 is TGTGCCAGCAGGCCTAGCGGGAGCTACAATGAGCAGTTCTTC. This gives the protein CASRPSGSYNEQFF.

The rearrangement joins TRBV3-1 (or the pseudogene TRBV3-2) to TRBJ1-2; 9 bases fit TRBD1. V dropped 1 base and J dropped 6; count of bases not matched to a gene: 6. The CDR3 sequence is 15 residues long. Germline V gene lookup returns CDR1 LGHDT and CDR2 YNNKEL (reference sequence). CDR3 nucleotides: TGTGCCAGCAGCCAAGGGCCGGGACAGGGCCATGGCTACACCTTC. Its protein is CASSQGPGQGHGYTF.

The rearrangement uses TRBV2 and TRBJ1-5; 7 nucleotides match TRBD1. Germline trimming cut 5 bases from V and 4 bases from J; bases unmatched to any gene: 5. In germline, CDR1 is SNHLY, CDR2 FYNNEI. This CDR3 has 14 amino acids. CDR3 in amino acids: CASSRQGSNQPQHF. The CDR3 nucleotides are TGTGCCAGCAGTCGACAGGGATCGAATCAGCCCCAGCATTTT. Full variable domain (rest looked up from reference TRBV2 and TRBJ1-5): EPEVTQTPSHQVTQMGQEVILRCVPISNHLYFYWYRQILGQKVEFLVSFYNNEISEKSEIFDDQFSVERPDGSNFTLKIRSTKLEDSAMYFCASSRQGSNQPQHFGDGTRLSIL.

This chain links TRBV4-1 with TRBJ2-1; 14 nucleotides line up with TRBD2. The CDR3 is 18 amino acids. Trimming at V came to 4 bases and at J to 0 bases, leaving 5 bases not matched to a gene. Germline V gene sequence: CDR1 MGHRA, CDR2 YSYEKL. CDR3 sequence reads: CASSRGLAGGSSYNEQFF. DNA for the CDR3: TGCGCCAGCAGCCGCGGACTAGCGGGGGGAAGCTCCTACAATGAGCAGTTCTTC.

CDR3 sequence reads: CATSDRQGSNQPQHF. CDR3 bases: TGTGCCACCAGTGATCGACAGGGAAGCAATCAGCCCCAGCATTTT. The rearrangement uses TRBV24-1 and TRBJ1-5; 7 bases line up with TRBD1. The V and J ends lost 3 bases and 1 base, in that order; junction bases with no gene match: 2. There are 15 residues in the CDR3. The germline gives CDR1 KGHDR, CDR2 SFDVKD.